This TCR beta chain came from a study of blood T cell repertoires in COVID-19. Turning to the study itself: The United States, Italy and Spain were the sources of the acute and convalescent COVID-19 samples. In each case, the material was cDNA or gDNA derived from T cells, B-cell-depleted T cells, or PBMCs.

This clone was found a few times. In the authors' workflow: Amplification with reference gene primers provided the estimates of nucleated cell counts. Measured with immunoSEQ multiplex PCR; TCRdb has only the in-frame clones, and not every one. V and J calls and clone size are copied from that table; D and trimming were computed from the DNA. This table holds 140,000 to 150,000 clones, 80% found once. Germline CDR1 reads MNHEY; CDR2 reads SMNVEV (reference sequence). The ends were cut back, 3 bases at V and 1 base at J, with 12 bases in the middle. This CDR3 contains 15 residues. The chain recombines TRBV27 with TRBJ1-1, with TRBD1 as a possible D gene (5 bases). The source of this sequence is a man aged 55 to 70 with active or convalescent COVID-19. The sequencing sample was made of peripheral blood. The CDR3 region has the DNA TGTGCCAGCAGTTTCCGGGGGAAAGGGAACACTGAAGCTTTCTTT. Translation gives CASSFRGKGNTEAFF.